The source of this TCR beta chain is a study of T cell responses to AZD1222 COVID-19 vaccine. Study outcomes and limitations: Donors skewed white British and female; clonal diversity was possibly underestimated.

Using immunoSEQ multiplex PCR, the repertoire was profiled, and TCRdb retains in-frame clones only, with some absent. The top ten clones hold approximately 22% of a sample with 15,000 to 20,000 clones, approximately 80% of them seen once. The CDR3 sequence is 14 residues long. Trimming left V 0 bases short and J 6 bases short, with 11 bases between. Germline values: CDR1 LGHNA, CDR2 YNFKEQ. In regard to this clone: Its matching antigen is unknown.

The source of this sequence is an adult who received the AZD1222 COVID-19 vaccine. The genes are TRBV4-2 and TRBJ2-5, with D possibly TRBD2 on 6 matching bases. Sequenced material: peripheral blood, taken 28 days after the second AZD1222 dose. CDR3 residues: CASSQDPGDKTQYF. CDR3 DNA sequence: TGTGCCAGCAGCCAAGATCCGGGGGATAAGACCCAGTACTTC.